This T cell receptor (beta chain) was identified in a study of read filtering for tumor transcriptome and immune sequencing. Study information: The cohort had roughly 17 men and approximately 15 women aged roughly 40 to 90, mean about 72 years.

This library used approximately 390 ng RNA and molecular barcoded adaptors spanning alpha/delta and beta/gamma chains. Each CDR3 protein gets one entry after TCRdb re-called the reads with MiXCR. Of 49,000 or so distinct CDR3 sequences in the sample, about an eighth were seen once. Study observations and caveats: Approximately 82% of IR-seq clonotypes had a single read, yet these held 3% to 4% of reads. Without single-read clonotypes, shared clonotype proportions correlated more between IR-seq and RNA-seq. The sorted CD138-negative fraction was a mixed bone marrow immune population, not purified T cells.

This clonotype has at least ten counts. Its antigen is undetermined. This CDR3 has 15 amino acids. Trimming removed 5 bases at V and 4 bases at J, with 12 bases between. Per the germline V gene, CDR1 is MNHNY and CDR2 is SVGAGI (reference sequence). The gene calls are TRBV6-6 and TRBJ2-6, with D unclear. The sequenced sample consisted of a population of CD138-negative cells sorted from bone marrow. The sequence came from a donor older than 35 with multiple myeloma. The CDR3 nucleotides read TGTGCCAGCAGTGAGCATGCGTCCGGGGCCAACGTCCTGACTTTC. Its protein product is CASSEHASGANVLTF.